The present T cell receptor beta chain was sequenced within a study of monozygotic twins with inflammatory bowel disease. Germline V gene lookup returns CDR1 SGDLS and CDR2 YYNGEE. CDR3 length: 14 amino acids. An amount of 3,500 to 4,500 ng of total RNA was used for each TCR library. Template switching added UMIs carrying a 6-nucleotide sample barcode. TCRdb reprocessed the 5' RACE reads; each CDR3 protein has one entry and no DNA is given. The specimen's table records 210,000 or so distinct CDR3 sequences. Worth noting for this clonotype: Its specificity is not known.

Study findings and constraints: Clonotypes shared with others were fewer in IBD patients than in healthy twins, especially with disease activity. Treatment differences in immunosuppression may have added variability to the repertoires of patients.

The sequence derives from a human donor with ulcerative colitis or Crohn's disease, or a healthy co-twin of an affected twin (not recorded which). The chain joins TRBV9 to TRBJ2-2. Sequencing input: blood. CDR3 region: CASSVGPNTGELFF.